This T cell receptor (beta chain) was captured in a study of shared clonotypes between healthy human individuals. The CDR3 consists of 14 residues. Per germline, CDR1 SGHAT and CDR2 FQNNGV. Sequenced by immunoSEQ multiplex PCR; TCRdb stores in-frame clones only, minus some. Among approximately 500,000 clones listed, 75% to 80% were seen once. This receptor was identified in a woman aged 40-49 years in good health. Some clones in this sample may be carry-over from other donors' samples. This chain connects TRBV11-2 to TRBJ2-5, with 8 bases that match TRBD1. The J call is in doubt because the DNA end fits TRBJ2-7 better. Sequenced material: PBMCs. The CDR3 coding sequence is TGTGCCAGCAGCAAGGACAGGGCGATCTACGAGCAGTACTTC. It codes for CASSKDRAIYEQYF.